This T cell receptor (beta chain) was observed in a study of cytomegalovirus exposure and HLA in healthy donors. Study outcomes and limitations: An analysis done earlier found most TCR beta V segments productive about 87% or about 30% of the time. Across donors, sequencing depth was assumed by presence/absence analyses to be roughly uniform. The listing of 150 to 200 TCR beta chains classed them as cytomegalovirus-associated.

Primers: 60 Vbeta forward and 13 Jbeta reverse. The data were produced by immunoSEQ multiplex PCR, yet TCRdb's version contains in-frame clones alone and is incomplete. Here the sample spans some 71,000 clones, roughly three quarters being singletons. This clone was recorded once. Its antigen is unknown. Healthy bone marrow donors formed the donor group. CDR3 size: 16 residues. Germline CDR1 and CDR2: SEHNR and FQNEAQ (reference sequence). Deletions cut 5 bases from V and 3 bases from J, with 19 bases between. The chain carries TRBV7-9 and TRBJ1-1, with D hard to call. The sample comprised PBMCs. This clonotype originated in a man younger than 35 in good health and CMV-seronegative. The chain's CDR3 is CASSPTSRGGDTEAFF. In DNA form, the CDR3 reads TGTGCCAGCAGCCCTACCAGTCGCGGTGGTGACACTGAAGCTTTCTTT.